The clone carrying this TCR beta chain was detected only once. The data derive from a study of blood T cells in healthy people across ages. Primers used in a second PCR of roughly 7 to 12 cycles were a sample-barcoded 5' primer and a J-beta primer mix. MiXCR, run by TCRdb on the 5' RACE reads, gives a single entry per CDR3 protein. The data contain 730,000 or so distinct CDR3 sequences, 40% to 45% of them singletons. In each sample, at least 6 million PBMCs were isolated. The CDR3 length is 14 residues. V lost 5 bases and J 6 bases, leaving 17 bases between the germline ends. From germline, CDR1 is SGHTA and CDR2 FQGNSA.

Sample: blood. The rearrangement links TRBV7-2 to TRBJ2-7, with unresolved D. This clonotype was obtained from a woman aged 55-70 years in good health. As DNA, the CDR3 is TGTGCCAGCAGCCCGCAACCGTGGTTGGGCGAGCAGTACTTC. Its protein is CASSPQPWLGEQYF.